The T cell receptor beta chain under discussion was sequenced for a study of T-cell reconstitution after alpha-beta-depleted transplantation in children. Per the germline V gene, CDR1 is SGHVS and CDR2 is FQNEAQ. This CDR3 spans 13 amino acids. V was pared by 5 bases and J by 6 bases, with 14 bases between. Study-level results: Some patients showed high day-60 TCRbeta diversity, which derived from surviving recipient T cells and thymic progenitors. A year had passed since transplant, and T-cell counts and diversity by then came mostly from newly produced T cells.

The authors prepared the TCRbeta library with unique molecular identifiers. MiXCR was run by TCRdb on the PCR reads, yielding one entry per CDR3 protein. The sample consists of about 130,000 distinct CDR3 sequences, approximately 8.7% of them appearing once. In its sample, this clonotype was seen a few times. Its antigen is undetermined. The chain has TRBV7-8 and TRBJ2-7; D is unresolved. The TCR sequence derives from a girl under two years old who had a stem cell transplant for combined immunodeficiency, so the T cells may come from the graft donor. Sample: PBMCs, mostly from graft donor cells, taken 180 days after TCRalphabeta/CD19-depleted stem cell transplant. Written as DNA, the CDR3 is TGTGCCAGCAGCCTTAGGTCTTGGTCCGAGCAGTACTTC. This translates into CASSLRSWSEQYF.